Shown below are 18 T cell receptor beta chains from a single sample sequenced in a study of cytomegalovirus exposure and HLA in healthy donors (dated by TCRdb to about 2017). The library relied on the immunoSEQ multiplex PCR assay. The multiplex PCR relied on a mix of 60 forward primers for TCR Vbeta segments and 13 reverse primers for TCR Jbeta segments. In TCRdb, the immuneACCESS table is reduced to in-frame sequences with V and J assigned. These tables do not hold every clone; where another copy was compared, an unresolved V gene accounts for under half, and the others remain unexplained. This sample has 110,000 to 150,000 clones in its table, and approximately 80% of those were observed once. The ten top clones hold 3.5% to 4.5% of the sample. What was sequenced was PBMCs. These receptors all stem from a woman aged 40-49 years in good health and CMV-seropositive.

This sequence joins TRBV27 and TRBJ2-7, with D possibly being TRBD1 (5 bases). Per the germline V gene, CDR1 is MNHEY and CDR2 is SMNVEV (reference sequence). V was shortened by 2 bases and J by 0 bases, with 11 bases between the two germline ends. This CDR3 contains 15 residues. The CDR3 DNA reads TGTGCCAGCAGTTTACAGTCAGGGATCTCCTACGAGCAGTACTTC. Residues: CASSLQSGISYEQYF.

The V and J genes are TRBV7-3 and TRBJ2-2; D not certain. The CDR3 consists of 14 residues. CDR1 and CDR2 (germline): SGHTA, FQGTGA. V lost 1 base, J lost 4 bases, and 7 bases lay in between. CDR3 region: CASSLNPGTGELFF. In DNA, the CDR3 is TGTGCCAGCAGCTTAAATCCGGGCACCGGGGAGCTGTTTTTT.

V and J are TRBV2 and TRBJ2-1; TRBD2 is a possible D gene (5 bases). Per germline, CDR1 SNHLY and CDR2 FYNNEI. V gave up 3 bases and J gave up 4 bases, with 7 bases separating them. This CDR3 contains 13 residues. CDR3 sequence: CASSDTRYNEQFF. The CDR3 DNA reads as TGTGCCAGCAGTGATACTAGATACAATGAGCAGTTCTTC.

This sequence joins TRBV9 and TRBJ2-2; TRBD1 agrees at 9 bases. CDR1 and CDR2 (germline): SGDLS, YYNGEE. Trimming took 4 bases from V and 2 from J; bases not matched to a gene: 9. The CDR3 runs to 17 residues. The CDR3 loop is CASSHPGQGDNTGELFF. In DNA, the CDR3 is TGTGCCAGCAGCCATCCGGGACAGGGAGACAACACCGGGGAGCTGTTTTTT.

This clone was counted a few times. The DNA of the CDR3 is TGTGCCTCGACCGGGACAGGGCGGTCACCCCTCCACTTT. It encodes CASTGTGRSPLHF. The V call is TRBV28, the J call TRBJ1-6, with TRBD1 matching 9 bases. CDR3 length: 13 amino acids. V gave up 11 bases and J gave up 10 bases; unmatched junction bases: 9. The germline V gene encodes CDR1 MDHEN and CDR2 SYDVKM.

V usage is TRBV29-1 and J usage is TRBJ2-3, with TRBD2 matching over 10 bases. After removal of 6 bases from V and 5 bases from J, the junction contained 2 bases not matched to a gene. The CDR3 covers 12 residues. The germline V gene has CDR1 SQVTM and CDR2 ANQGSEA. CDR3 coding DNA: TGCAGCGTCCCTAGCGGGAGAGATACGCAGTATTTT. Its translation is CSVPSGRDTQYF.

The genes are TRBV18 and TRBJ2-4; D is undetermined. There are 13 residues in the CDR3. V was shortened by 5 bases and J by 10 bases, with 15 bases between the two germline ends. Germline V CDR1 and CDR2: KGHSH, LQKENI. For the CDR3, the DNA is TGTGCCAGCTCAGACCACCTAGGAAATATTCAGTACTTC. Amino acid sequence: CASSDHLGNIQYF.

This chain links TRBV5-1 with TRBJ2-7; 8 bases align to TRBD1. Germline lookup yields CDR1 SGHRS and CDR2 YFSETQ. The J segment lost 3 bases and the V segment lost 1 base, leaving 3 bases of the junction unmatched. The CDR3 totals 14 residues. The CDR3: CASSLRGQVYEQYF. The DNA for the CDR3 is TGCGCCAGCAGCTTGAGGGGACAGGTCTACGAGCAGTACTTC.

The V gene is TRBV28, the J gene TRBJ2-7; TRBD1 is a possible D gene (6 bases). The CDR3 length is 16 residues. CDR1 is MDHEN, CDR2 SYDVKM, per germline. Trimming cost V 6 bases and J 5 bases, with 23 bases left between them. In nucleotides, the CDR3 is TGTGCCAGCAGCCCACCCCACCAACAGGGTAGGGACGAGCAGTACTTC. Residues: CASSPPHQQGRDEQYF. Full variable domain (missing parts from reference TRBV28 and TRBJ2-7): DVKVTQSSRYLVKRTGEKVFLECVQDMDHENMFWYRQDPGLGLRLIYFSYDVKMKEKGDIPEGYSVSREKKERFSLILESASTNQTSMYLCASSPPHQQGRDEQYFGPGTRLTVT.

This clone has a handful of counts. The chain combines TRBV30 with TRBJ2-2; 7 nucleotides agree with TRBD1. The V and J ends lost 1 base and 6 bases, in that order; junction bases with no gene match: 2. Germline CDR1 and CDR2: GTSNPN and SVGIG (reference sequence). The CDR3 extends over 13 amino acids. The DNA of the CDR3 is TGTGCCTGGAGTGCAGGGGGAGCCGGGGAGCTGTTTTTT. This codes for CAWSAGGAGELFF.

This chain links TRBV4-2 with TRBJ2-2; possible D gene TRBD2, 7 bases. Germline V gene lookup returns CDR1 LGHNA and CDR2 YNFKEQ. V dropped 1 base and J dropped 7 bases, with 22 bases sitting between them. CDR3 size: 18 residues. Here the CDR3 DNA reads TGTGCCAGCAGCCAAGGAGTCGGGGGCAGCGGGGTGGGCGGGGAGCTGTTTTTT. Protein product: CASSQGVGGSGVGGELFF.

This sequence joins TRBV20-1 and TRBJ2-5; no firm D call. The V gene's germline CDR1 is DFQATT and CDR2 SNEGSKA (reference sequence). Trimming cost V 5 bases and J 0 bases, with 4 bases left between them. The CDR3 contains 11 residues. CDR3 amino acids: CSASDQETQYF. The CDR3 nucleotides are TGCAGTGCTTCGGACCAAGAGACCCAGTACTTC.

This clone was found once. The chain has TRBV11-2 and TRBJ2-7; 7 nucleotides match TRBD1. J gave up 6 bases and V 1 base, and 3 bases lay outside the gene matches. The V gene's germline CDR1 is SGHAT and CDR2 FQNNGV. This CDR3 region has 13 residues. The CDR3 is CASSLGQGPEQYF. CDR3 nucleotides: TGTGCCAGCAGCTTAGGACAGGGCCCCGAGCAGTACTTC.

CDR3 protein: CASSYLAGTSDYHSSYEQYF. The CDR3 DNA sequence: TGTGCCAGCAGCTACTTAGCCGGGACTAGCGACTACCATAGCTCCTACGAGCAGTACTTC. V gene TRBV21-1 combines with J gene TRBJ2-7; the table names TRBD2, a call not compared with the DNA. TRBV21-1 is listed as a pseudogene. This CDR3 has 20 amino acids.

V is TRBV28 and J is TRBJ2-7, with D tentatively TRBD2 (5 bases). The CDR3 loop spans 9 amino acids. Looked up from germline, CDR1 is MDHEN and CDR2 is SYDVKM. This chain's CDR3 is CASGDEQYF. As DNA, the CDR3 is TGTGCAAGCGGAGACGAGCAGTACTTC.

The chain is built from TRBV5-6 and TRBJ2-7, with 10 bases fitting TRBD2. The V and J ends lost 0 bases and 0 bases, in that order; junction bases with no gene match: 6. This CDR3 is 17 amino acids long. Germline V lookup: CDR1 SGHDT, CDR2 YYEEEE. The CDR3 region is CASSLDSGGSLSYEQYF. The CDR3 DNA is TGTGCCAGCAGCTTGGATAGCGGGGGGTCCCTCTCCTACGAGCAGTACTTC.

This clone was seen a few times. V and J are TRBV9 and TRBJ1-2; D is ambiguous. CDR3 length: 13 residues. The germline V and J ends were trimmed by 0 bases and 8 bases, with 11 bases remaining between them. Germline CDR1 is SGDLS and CDR2 is YYNGEE. Written as DNA, the CDR3 is TGTGCCAGCAGCGTAGCCGACGCGGGGGGCTACACCTTC. Encoded protein: CASSVADAGGYTF.

Written as DNA, the CDR3 is TGTGCCAGCAGCTTCCAGGGAGGGCTCGGCAAAAACATTCAGTACTTC. Encoded protein: CASSFQGGLGKNIQYF. The rearrangement links TRBV28 to TRBJ2-4; 7 nucleotides agree with TRBD2. V shed 6 bases, J shed 3 bases, and the junction held 11 bases outside the gene matches. The CDR3 covers 16 residues. CDR1 and CDR2 (germline): MDHEN, SYDVKM.